Described below is a single T cell receptor (beta chain) sequence and its context. Its specificity is not known. CDR3 length: 19 residues. Germline-derived CDR1 and CDR2 are LGHNA and YNFKEQ. The trim removed 0 bases at V and 2 bases at J, leaving 10 bases unmatched. The data were obtained in a study of graft-versus-host responses after intestinal transplantation. Whole-study findings and limits: Maximum circulating GvH clone levels tracked with early post-transplant HvG decreases. Patients who carried graft-donor T cell macrochimerism also had high graft-versus-host to host-versus-graft clonal ratios in their allografts.

Profiling relied on immunoSEQ multiplex PCR, and the TCRdb table lists in-frame clones only, not all of them. The data show more than 80,000 clones, around 89% seen once. The sample was unstimulated CD4+ T cells sorted from spleen or lymph node cells, taken before transplant. The rearrangement joins TRBV4-2 to TRBJ2-6, with TRBD1 identical over 7 bases. This clonotype was obtained from a human donor who was the organ donor for an intestinal transplant. CDR3 DNA: TGTGCCAGCAGCCAAGATTGGGACAGCCGATTGACTGGGGCCAACGTCCTGACTTTC. Protein: CASSQDWDSRLTGANVLTF.